The 17 T cell receptor beta chains presented below share a single source sample, sequenced in a study of blood T cell repertoires in COVID-19. The protocol was immunoSEQ multiplex PCR, while the TCRdb copy is restricted to in-frame clones and leaves out a portion. In the table there are roughly 250,000 clones, approximately 85% of which are singletons. The material sequenced was PBMCs or T cells enriched from blood (not recorded which). These receptors all come from a woman aged 25 to 39 who had recovered from COVID-19.

This chain links TRBV19 with TRBJ1-6; 9 nucleotides line up with TRBD1. CDR1 LNHDA and CDR2 SQIVND come from the germline V gene (reference sequence). The V segment lost 5 bases and the J segment 9 bases; nucleotides outside the gene matches: 8. The CDR3 loop spans 15 amino acids. CDR3 sequence: CASSPVTGGSSPLHF. For the CDR3, the DNA is TGTGCCAGTAGTCCCGTGACAGGGGGAAGTTCACCCCTCCACTTT.

The chain has TRBV9 and TRBJ2-3, with 12 bases that match TRBD2. CDR1 is SGDLS, CDR2 YYNGEE, per germline. The CDR3 is made up of 18 amino acids. With 0 bases clipped from V and 0 bases from J, the junction kept 5 bases outside the gene matches. CDR3 residues: CASSVGMTSGRSTDTQYF. The CDR3 DNA reads TGTGCCAGCAGCGTAGGAATGACTAGCGGGAGAAGCACAGATACGCAGTATTTT.

The chain employs TRBV3-1 (or the pseudogene TRBV3-2) and TRBJ2-7, with a weak D call TRBD1 (5 bases). V lost 5 bases to trimming and J lost 0 bases, with 8 bases between them. CDR1 is LGHDT and CDR2 is YNNKEL in the germline V gene (reference sequence). This CDR3 region has 13 residues. Written as DNA, the CDR3 is TGTGCCAGCAGCTCGACAGACTCCTACGAGCAGTACTTC. It codes for CASSSTDSYEQYF.

This sequence joins TRBV30 and TRBJ1-3; TRBD1 matches 9 bases. The CDR3 contains 13 residues. The V gene's germline CDR1 is GTSNPN and CDR2 SVGIG (reference sequence). V dropped 8 bases and J dropped 4; count of bases not matched to a gene: 6. The CDR3 sequence: CARTGGRGNTIYF. The CDR3 DNA reads as TGTGCCCGCACAGGGGGCAGAGGAAACACCATATATTTT.

The chain recombines TRBV28 with TRBJ1-6; TRBD1 matches at 8 bases. This CDR3 has 15 amino acids. Germline trimming cut 5 bases from V and 5 bases from J; bases unmatched to any gene: 5. The germline gives CDR1 MDHEN, CDR2 SYDVKM. The CDR3 region is CASSGPGQDNSPLHF. CDR3 nucleotides: TGTGCCAGCAGTGGCCCGGGACAGGATAATTCACCCCTCCACTTT. Filled out from reference TRBV28 and TRBJ1-6, the complete variable domain reads DVKVTQSSRYLVKRTGEKVFLECVQDMDHENMFWYRQDPGLGLRLIYFSYDVKMKEKGDIPEGYSVSREKKERFSLILESASTNQTSMYLCASSGPGQDNSPLHFGNGTRLTVT.

The chain combines TRBV29-1 with TRBJ2-5, with D possibly called TRBD1 or TRBD2 (7 bases each). The V end lost 7 bases, the J end lost 2 bases, and 14 bases lay between the germline ends. The CDR3 is 13 residues long. Germline CDR1 reads SQVTM; CDR2 reads ANQGSEA. The CDR3 DNA sequence: TGCAGCGCAGGGGGGGTTTTACAAGAGACCCAGTACTTC. As protein: CSAGGVLQETQYF.

The V call is TRBV5-6, the J call TRBJ1-1; 7 nucleotides line up with TRBD1. Trimming took 7 bases from V and 0 from J; bases not matched to a gene: 12. Germline V gives CDR1 SGHDT, CDR2 YYEEEE. The CDR3 is 16 residues long. The CDR3: CASYYGQVGMNTEAFF. DNA for the CDR3: TGTGCCAGCTATTATGGACAGGTGGGCATGAACACTGAAGCTTTCTTT.

CDR3 amino acids: CASSLAGGRPSNSPLHF. In DNA form, the CDR3 reads TGTGCCAGCAGCTTGGCCGGGGGGCGTCCTAGTAATTCACCCCTCCACTTT. The chain is built from TRBV5-5 and TRBJ1-6; weak D call: TRBD1 (6 bases). V lost 0 bases and J 6 bases, leaving 16 bases between the germline ends. The CDR3 has 17 amino acids. Germline lookup yields CDR1 SGHKS and CDR2 YYEKEE (reference sequence).

The chain recombines TRBV11-2 with TRBJ2-1; 7 bases agree with TRBD2. The length of the CDR3 is 19 residues. The germline V gene encodes CDR1 SGHAT and CDR2 FQNNGV. V trimming: 3 bases; J trimming: 0 bases; junction bases outside the gene matches: 14. The CDR3 loop is CASSFGRLSSGSSYNEQFF. The CDR3, as DNA: TGTGCCAGCAGCTTCGGGCGGCTATCTAGCGGTAGCTCCTACAATGAGCAGTTCTTC.

The chain recombines TRBV10-2 with TRBJ1-2; D might be TRBD1 (5 bases). The CDR3 is 13 amino acids. Germline V gene sequence: CDR1 WSHSY, CDR2 SAAADI. V was cut by 2 bases and J by 8 bases, with 12 bases left in between. In DNA, the CDR3 is TGCGCCAGCAGTGAGCAGTTTACAGGCGGCTACACCTTC. It yields the protein CASSEQFTGGYTF.

This chain connects TRBV5-8 to TRBJ1-5; D is perhaps TRBD1 (5 bases). In germline, CDR1 is SGHTS, CDR2 YDEGEE. CDR3 length equals 18 residues. Trimming took off 2 bases at V and 2 bases at J, with 20 bases between the two ends. The CDR3 DNA sequence: TGTGCCAGCAGCTTTCATGGCCAGGGAGGGAAGGGCAATCAGCCCCAGCATTTT. Translating it yields CASSFHGQGGKGNQPQHF.

CDR3 nucleotide sequence: TGTGCCAGCAGCCCCAACCCCGGGGAGGGGCGGAACACTGAAGCTTTCTTT. Protein sequence: CASSPNPGEGRNTEAFF. This chain joins TRBV5-4 and TRBJ1-1; tentatively, D is TRBD1 (5 bases). The V end lost 4 bases, the J end lost 1 base, and 20 bases lay between the germline ends. The CDR3 has 17 residues. In germline, CDR1 is SGHNT, CDR2 YYREEE (reference sequence).

This chain connects TRBV9 to TRBJ2-5, with 9 bases lining up with TRBD2. The germline V gene has CDR1 SGDLS and CDR2 YYNGEE. This CDR3 has 16 residues. V trimming: 0 bases; J trimming: 1 base; junction bases outside the gene matches: 4. The CDR3 coding sequence is TGTGCCAGCAGCGTAGGCTTTAGCGGGGGCCAAGAGACCCAGTACTTC. This encodes CASSVGFSGGQETQYF.

This chain connects TRBV29-1 to TRBJ2-2; maybe TRBD2 (5 bases). V gave up 2 bases and J gave up 6 bases, with 10 bases separating them. Germline CDR1 reads SQVTM; CDR2 reads ANQGSEA. The CDR3 runs 13 residues. Here the CDR3 reads CSVERGLSGELFF. The CDR3 nucleotides read TGCAGCGTTGAACGAGGGTTATCCGGGGAGCTGTTTTTT.

The V and J genes are TRBV7-2 and TRBJ1-4; D unresolved. This CDR3 has 15 residues. CDR1 is SGHTA and CDR2 is FQGNSA in the germline V gene. Trimming shortened V by 1 base and J by 6 bases, and 12 bases separated the two germline ends. The CDR3 DNA reads as TGTGCCAGCAGCTTAGAAGTTGGACTCTATGAAAAACTGTTTTTT. Protein sequence: CASSLEVGLYEKLFF.

The V call is TRBV19, the J call TRBJ2-1, with 7 bases matching TRBD2. There are 13 residues in the CDR3. Looked up from germline, CDR1 is LNHDA and CDR2 is SQIVND (reference sequence). Trimming took 8 bases from V and 6 from J; bases not matched to a gene: 7. The CDR3 sequence is CASSRTGGNEQFF. DNA of the CDR3: TGTGCCAGTTCTCGTACGGGGGGCAATGAGCAGTTCTTC. Variable domain in full (rest from reference TRBV19 and TRBJ2-1): DGGITQSPKYLFRKEGQNVTLSCEQNLNHDAMYWYRQDPGQGLRLIYYSQIVNDFQKGDIAEGYSVSREKKESFPLTVTSAQKNPTAFYLCASSRTGGNEQFFGPGTRLTVL.

The V gene is TRBV7-2, the J gene TRBJ1-2; D may be TRBD1 (6 bases). The CDR3 is 14 amino acids. Trimming shortened V by 5 bases and J by 5 bases, and 15 bases separated the two germline ends. Germline loops: CDR1 SGHTA, CDR2 FQGNSA. DNA for the CDR3: TGTGCCAGCAGCCGGTGGACAGAATCTTATGGCTACACCTTC. Amino acid sequence: CASSRWTESYGYTF.